This is a list of T cell receptor beta chains from one sample in a study of neurological immune-mediated disorders. One entry per CDR3 protein, called by TCRdb with MiXCR from the 5' RACE reads. The data show around 40,000 distinct CDR3 sequences, 7.2% seen once. Source material: CD4+ T cells from blood. Every receptor here comes from a man aged 45-65 years in good health. Both conserved end residues are part of each CDR3. The D gene is left open where the match is weak. Clone size is shown for a subset of rows, as once, few, many or a class of expanded clone.

TGTGCCAGCCGCCCAGGGGACACTAACTACGAGCAGTACTTC	CASRPGDTNYEQYF	NA	many	TRBV6-2/TRBV6-3	TRBJ2-7
TGTGCCACCAGCAGAGATGCAGGAAGCGGGGAGACCCAGTACTTC	CATSRDAGSGETQYF	NA	many	TRBV15	TRBJ2-5
TGTGCCAGCAGCCCCCAGACAGGGTATCTCTCCTACAATGAGCAGTTCTTC	CASSPQTGYLSYNEQFF	TRBD1	NA	TRBV7-9	TRBJ2-1
TGTGCCAGTAGTATCGGGCTTACGGGGCATTCCTCTGGGGCCAACGTCCTGACTTTC	CASSIGLTGHSSGANVLTF	NA	NA	TRBV19	TRBJ2-6
TGTGCCAGCAGCCAAGATCGGTCCAGCGGGAGAGCCCTCCCCTACAATGAGCAGTTCTTC	CASSQDRSSGRALPYNEQFF	TRBD2	many	TRBV14	TRBJ2-1
TGTGCCAGTACCCCCCGGGGGGTTCCCGGGGAGCTGTTTTTT	CASTPRGVPGELFF	TRBD2	many	TRBV19	TRBJ2-2
TGTGCCAGCAGCCAAGAACTGGGCGGGAGTAAAAATGAGCAGTTCTTC	CASSQELGGSKNEQFF	TRBD2	many	TRBV3-1	TRBJ2-1
TGTGCCAGCGCCGGGGAGCGGGGCTCCTACGAGCAGTACTTC	CASAGERGSYEQYF	TRBD2	NA	TRBV7-6	TRBJ2-7
TGTGCCAGCAGTCGCGGAGGGGACTATGGCTACACCTTC	CASSRGGDYGYTF	NA	many	TRBV6-5	TRBJ1-2
TGTGCCAGCAGTTACTCGAGTCTAGCGGGAGGCTACAATGAGCAGTTCTTC	CASSYSSLAGGYNEQFF	TRBD2	many	TRBV6-5	TRBJ2-1
TGTGCCAGCAGCCTACAGGGGGCATCCCCCTACGAGCAGTACTTC	CASSLQGASPYEQYF	TRBD1	many	TRBV28	TRBJ2-7
TGTGCCAGCTCGCTTCCTCAAGGATGGTACCAAGAGACCCAGTACTTC	CASSLPQGWYQETQYF	NA	many	TRBV18	TRBJ2-5
TGCAGTGCTAGAGAGCTAGCGGGAGTGGAGCAGTTCTTC	CSARELAGVEQFF	TRBD2	many	TRBV20-1	TRBJ2-1
TGCAGTGCTAGACCTCCCTTTAGCTCCTACAATGAGCAGTTCTTC	CSARPPFSSYNEQFF	NA	many	TRBV20-1	TRBJ2-1
TGTGCCAGCAGTTTCCGTCCCCGCGGGGACTCCTACAATGAGCAGTTCTTC	CASSFRPRGDSYNEQFF	NA	NA	TRBV28	TRBJ2-1
TGTGCCTGGAGTGCACAGCAGGGGTCGGGCTACGAGCAGTACTTC	CAWSAQQGSGYEQYF	NA	many	TRBV30	TRBJ2-7
TGTGCCAGCAGCGGAGAGCAGCAGTACTTC	CASSGEQQYF	NA	many	TRBV9	TRBJ2-7
TGTGCCAGCACCCCGCCCGGGACTTACGGCGAGCAGTACTTC	CASTPPGTYGEQYF	NA	many	TRBV12-3/TRBV12-4	TRBJ2-7
TGCGCCAGCAGCCCGAACGCAGGCACCGGGGAGCTGTTTTTT	CASSPNAGTGELFF	NA	many	TRBV5-1	TRBJ2-2
TGTGCCAGCAGCCAAGACCTAGCGGGACGTGAGCAGTTCTTC	CASSQDLAGREQFF	TRBD2	many	TRBV3-1	TRBJ2-1
TGTGCCATCAGGACCTCCCGGGGGCAGGGGCAAGAGACCCAGTACTTC	CAIRTSRGQGQETQYF	NA	many	TRBV10-3	TRBJ2-5
TGTGCCAGCAGCACGGGACTAGCGGTGGATACGCAGTATTTT	CASSTGLAVDTQYF	TRBD2	NA	TRBV7-6	TRBJ2-3
TGCAGTGCTAGAAAACTAGCGGGAGTAACCGGGGAGCTGTTTTTT	CSARKLAGVTGELFF	TRBD2	many	TRBV20-1	TRBJ2-2
TGCAGCGTTGGGGGGGCCTTCGACAGAAGGGGCACTGAAGCTTTCTTT	CSVGGAFDRRGTEAFF	NA	many	TRBV29-1	TRBJ1-1
TGCAGTGCTAGAGACCCCTCCGGGACAGCACAGTTCTTC	CSARDPSGTAQFF	TRBD1	many	TRBV20-1	TRBJ2-1
TGCGCCAGCAGCCAGAAGACTAGCGGGAGGTTCCACAATGAGCAGTTCTTC	CASSQKTSGRFHNEQFF	TRBD2	many	TRBV4-3	TRBJ2-1
TGTGCCAGCAGTGGGAAGTATGGCTACACCTTC	CASSGKYGYTF	NA	many	TRBV6-1	TRBJ1-2
TGTGCCAGCAGCTCTGGACAGGGGGTCCAAGAGACCCAGTACTTC	CASSSGQGVQETQYF	TRBD1	many	TRBV7-6	TRBJ2-5
TGCGCCAGCAGCCAACCGGGACAGGGAACCCACGAGCAGTACTTC	CASSQPGQGTHEQYF	TRBD1	many	TRBV4-1	TRBJ2-7
TGTGCCACCGAAAGCGGGAGGCCTGGAGAGACCCAGTACTTC	CATESGRPGETQYF	TRBD2	many	TRBV6-1	TRBJ2-5
TGCAGTGCTAGTGGCGGGACTAGCACAGATACGCAGTATTTT	CSASGGTSTDTQYF	NA	many	TRBV20-1	TRBJ2-3
TGTGCCAGCAGCTCGGCACAGGAGTATGGGGAGACCCAGTACTTC	CASSSAQEYGETQYF	NA	few	TRBV7-8	TRBJ2-5
TGCGCCAGCAGCTTCCGAAGTTCCGGGGAGCTGTTTTTT	CASSFRSSGELFF	NA	many	TRBV5-1	TRBJ2-2
TGTGCCACCAGCAGGAACCCGGGGTTCAATGAAAAACTGTTTTTT	CATSRNPGFNEKLFF	NA	many	TRBV15	TRBJ1-4
TGCAGTGCTGACTCTAGCGGCCTCACAGATACGCAGTATTTT	CSADSSGLTDTQYF	TRBD2	many	TRBV20-1	TRBJ2-3
TGCAGTGCTCCGCACCAAGAGACCCAGTACTTC	CSAPHQETQYF	NA	many	TRBV20-1	TRBJ2-5
TGTGCCAGCTCACCCCCCCCGGGTAGACACGAGCAGTACTTC	CASSPPPGRHEQYF	NA	many	TRBV18	TRBJ2-7
TGCAGCGTTGTTAACACCGGGGAGCTGTTTTTT	CSVVNTGELFF	NA	many	TRBV29-1	TRBJ2-2
TGTGCCAGCAGCTCGGGGCGATTTAATGAAAAACTGTTTTTT	CASSSGRFNEKLFF	NA	many	TRBV7-9	TRBJ1-4
TGTGCCACCAGTGCAGGGGCCAGGGGTCAGGAGACCCAGTACTTC	CATSAGARGQETQYF	NA	many	TRBV24-1	TRBJ2-5
TGTGCCTGCTGGACGGGAGGGACCCGGACCGGGGAGCTGTTTTTT	CACWTGGTRTGELFF	TRBD2	many	TRBV5-4	TRBJ2-2
TGCAGTGCTAAGGGACAGAGCAATCAGCCCCAGCATTTT	CSAKGQSNQPQHF	TRBD1	many	TRBV20-1	TRBJ1-5
TGTGCCAGCAGCCGCCGGGCCCGGCCGGGACTAGCGGGGGTCTCCTACGAGCAGTACTTC	CASSRRARPGLAGVSYEQYF	TRBD2	many	TRBV7-2	TRBJ2-7
TGTGCCAGCAGTCAGGTGGGCTACAATGAGCAGTTCTTC	CASSQVGYNEQFF	NA	NA	TRBV28	TRBJ2-1
TGCGCCAGCAGCCTGGGACAGGGGGCGCGGTACGAGCAGTACTTC	CASSLGQGARYEQYF	TRBD1	many	TRBV5-1	TRBJ2-7
TGTGCCACCAGCGGGACGATCGAGACTTTCTTT	CATSGTIETFF	NA	many	TRBV15	TRBJ1-1
TGCAGTGCCATTAACACCGGGGAGCTGTTTTTT	CSAINTGELFF	NA	many	TRBV20-1	TRBJ2-2
TGCAGTGCCCTCTGGGGGGGGGCGAGGAACGAGCAGTACTTC	CSALWGGARNEQYF	NA	many	TRBV20-1	TRBJ2-7
TGTGCCATCAGTGAGCCCGCGGGAGTCACGTTCTTC	CAISEPAGVTFF	TRBD2	many	TRBV10-3	TRBJ2-1
TGCAGTGCTAGGCCAGGACATTACACCGGGGAGCTGTTTTTT	CSARPGHYTGELFF	NA	many	TRBV20-1	TRBJ2-2
TGTGCCAGCAGCATCCCGACAGGGAGGGAGCAGTACTTC	CASSIPTGREQYF	NA	many	TRBV7-2	TRBJ2-7
TGTGCCAGCAGTTCGGCGCAGGGAACATTATCCTACGAGCAGTACTTC	CASSSAQGTLSYEQYF	NA	few	TRBV6-6	TRBJ2-7
TGCGCCAGCAGCTTGATGTCCCCAGGGTACGAGCAGTACTTC	CASSLMSPGYEQYF	NA	many	TRBV5-1	TRBJ2-7
TGTGCCATCAGCCAGGGACAATACAATGAGCAGTTCTTC	CAISQGQYNEQFF	NA	many	TRBV10-3	TRBJ2-1
TGCAGTGCTAGAGATTTAAGGCTAGCAGCAGGGCATGAGCAGTTCTTC	CSARDLRLAAGHEQFF	NA	many	TRBV20-1	TRBJ2-1
TGCAGTGCCGGCCGGGGATCCTACGAGCAGTACTTC	CSAGRGSYEQYF	NA	many	TRBV20-1	TRBJ2-7
TGTGCCAGCAGCCAGGGGACAAGCGTGAACTCCTACAATGAGCAGTTCTTC	CASSQGTSVNSYNEQFF	NA	many	TRBV14	TRBJ2-1